What follows are 20 T cell receptor beta chains derived from one specimen sequenced in a study of cytomegalovirus exposure and HLA in healthy donors (dated by TCRdb to the late 2010s). Library creation used the immunoSEQ multiplex PCR assay. Not all clones reach the TCRdb copy of this immuneACCESS table, which keeps in-frame sequences only. Checked studies attribute under half of the gap to unresolved V genes and leave the rest unexplained. In this sample the table shows 100,000 to 150,000 clones, 80% to 90% of which occur a single time. 1.5% to 2% of the sample is held by the ten biggest clonotypes. Sequencing was done on a sample of PBMCs. All receptors derive from a woman between 18 and 29 years old in good health and CMV-seronegative.

The chain links TRBV7-9 to TRBJ1-2; possible D gene TRBD1, 6 bases. V lost 7 bases to trimming and J lost 0 bases, with 12 bases between them. Looked up from germline, CDR1 is SEHNR and CDR2 is FQNEAQ (reference sequence). The CDR3 length is 14 residues. Here the CDR3 DNA reads TGTGCCAGCACATGGACAGCCTCTAACTATGGCTACACCTTC. Translation gives CASTWTASNYGYTF. Based on the CDR3 plus reference TRBV7-9 and TRBJ1-2, the full variable domain is DTGVSQNPRHKITKRGQNVTFRCDPISEHNRLYWYRQTLGQGPEFLTYFQNEAQLEKSRLLSDRFSAERPKGSFSTLEIQRTEQGDSAMYLCASTWTASNYGYTFGSGTRLTVV.

The V call is TRBV6-1, the J call TRBJ1-4; 10 bases line up with TRBD1. This CDR3 has 19 residues. The junction had 10 bases not matched to a gene; V was cut back by 3 bases and J by 0 bases. Germline CDR1 MNHNS, CDR2 SASEGT. This chain's CDR3 is CASSEQDRGLPATNEKLFF. CDR3 DNA sequence: TGTGCCAGCAGTGAGCAAGACAGGGGGCTTCCGGCAACTAATGAAAAACTGTTTTTT.

The V call is TRBV2, the J call TRBJ1-6; a possible D gene is TRBD1 (5 bases). With 5 bases removed from V and 0 bases from J, the gap between germline ends came to 8 bases. The CDR3 totals 15 residues. Per the germline V gene, CDR1 is SNHLY and CDR2 is FYNNEI. Here the CDR3 DNA reads TGTGCCAGCAGTCCTCAGGGCTCCTATAATTCACCCCTCCACTTT. Protein product: CASSPQGSYNSPLHF.

The CDR3 region is CASSAQGYTEAFF. Written as DNA, the CDR3 is TGTGCCAGCAGTGCCCAGGGGTACACTGAAGCTTTCTTT. The chain is built from TRBV25-1 and TRBJ1-1; possible D gene TRBD1, 6 bases. The V gene lost 4 bases and the J gene lost 3 bases, with 9 bases spanning the gap. The CDR3 contains 13 residues. The germline gives CDR1 MGHDK, CDR2 SYGVNS. Filled out from reference TRBV25-1 and TRBJ1-1, the complete variable domain reads EADIYQTPRYLVIGTGKKITLECSQTMGHDKMYWYQQDPGMELHLIHYSYGVNSTEKGDLSSESTVSRIRTEHFPLTLESARPSHTSQYLCASSAQGYTEAFFGQGTRLTVV.

This chain links TRBV7-3 with TRBJ2-7, with D perhaps matching TRBD2 (7 bases). Trimming left V 2 bases short and J 1 base short, with 12 bases between. Germline CDR1 SGHTA, CDR2 FQGTGA. The length of the CDR3 is 15 residues. CDR3 DNA: TGTGCCAGCAGCTTAGGGGCGGGGGCGTCCTACGAGCAGTACTTC. The encoded protein is CASSLGAGASYEQYF.

In DNA form, the CDR3 reads TGTGCCAGCAGTTCCGGCGGGAGGGCCAATGAGCAGTTCTTC. It translates to CASSSGGRANEQFF. This chain joins TRBV6-5 and TRBJ2-1; 9 bases fit TRBD2. Trimming at V came to 4 bases and at J to 6 bases, leaving 4 bases not matched to a gene. The CDR3 totals 14 residues. Per the germline V gene, CDR1 is MNHEY and CDR2 is SVGAGI.

This clone was counted a few times. The chain combines TRBV30 with TRBJ1-5, with 8 bases lining up with TRBD1. This CDR3 contains 17 residues. The germline CDR1 and CDR2 sequences are GTSNPN and SVGIG (reference sequence). V shed 2 bases, J shed 11 bases, and the junction held 20 bases outside the gene matches. CDR3 in DNA: TGTGCCTGGAGTATATCCCCGTCGCCGGGACAGGCGCAAGCCCAGCATTTT. Translation gives CAWSISPSPGQAQAQHF. Looking up the rest from reference TRBV30 and TRBJ1-5 gives the full variable domain: SQTIHQWPATLVQPVGSPLSLECTVEGTSNPNLYWYRQAAGRGLQLLFYSVGIGQISSEVPQNLSASRPQDRQFILSSKKLLLSDSGFYLCAWSISPSPGQAQAQHFGDGTRLSIL.

V gene TRBV6-5 combines with J gene TRBJ2-1; 7 positions match TRBD2. Trimming took 0 bases from V and 4 from J; bases not matched to a gene: 6. The CDR3 is 16 residues long. Per germline, CDR1 MNHEY and CDR2 SVGAGI. The CDR3 here is CASSYSIGAGYNEQFF. Written as DNA, the CDR3 is TGTGCCAGCAGTTACTCGATTGGAGCGGGGTACAATGAGCAGTTCTTC.

This clone showed up just a few times. The CDR3 here is CAWIILGAVDQPQHF. CDR3 in DNA: TGTGCCTGGATAATTCTGGGGGCGGTCGATCAGCCCCAGCATTTT. The rearrangement joins TRBV30 to TRBJ1-5, with a weak D call TRBD1 (6 bases). The CDR3 is made up of 15 amino acids. Germline CDR1 and CDR2: GTSNPN and SVGIG (reference sequence). V shed 4 bases and J shed 5 bases, with 18 bases lying between them.

The CDR3 loop is CASSIGTGGPNEKLFF. The DNA for the CDR3 is TGTGCCAGTAGTATTGGGACAGGGGGGCCTAATGAAAAACTGTTTTTT. The chain links TRBV19 to TRBJ1-4; 11 bases agree with TRBD1. The CDR3 runs to 16 residues. The V segment lost 3 bases and the J segment 3 bases; nucleotides outside the gene matches: 3. Germline V lookup: CDR1 LNHDA, CDR2 SQIVND (reference sequence). Based on the CDR3 plus reference TRBV19 and TRBJ1-4, the full variable domain is DGGITQSPKYLFRKEGQNVTLSCEQNLNHDAMYWYRQDPGQGLRLIYYSQIVNDFQKGDIAEGYSVSREKKESFPLTVTSAQKNPTAFYLCASSIGTGGPNEKLFFGSGTQLSVL.

This chain connects TRBV30 to TRBJ2-5; maybe TRBD2 (7 bases). The V gene lost 5 bases and the J gene lost 3 bases, with 19 bases spanning the gap. This CDR3 is built from 15 residues. Germline V gives CDR1 GTSNPN, CDR2 SVGIG (reference sequence). DNA for the CDR3: TGTGCCTGGGGGGAGGGACGGCCAGGGGAAGAGACCCAGTACTTC. Protein: CAWGEGRPGEETQYF.

The gene calls are TRBV18 and TRBJ2-4; D is unresolved. Germline V gene sequence: CDR1 KGHSH, CDR2 LQKENI. Trimming stripped 3 bases from V and 1 base from J, with 7 bases between. The CDR3 is 14 amino acids. CDR3 sequence reads: CASSPTGAKNIQYF. CDR3 nucleotides: TGTGCCAGCTCACCGACCGGGGCCAAAAACATTCAGTACTTC.

This clone has just one count. At the DNA level, this CDR3 is encoded by other sequences in the same sample as well. V is TRBV9 and J is TRBJ2-7; 10 nucleotides agree with TRBD1. J gave up 4 bases and V 0 bases, and 4 bases lay outside the gene matches. The length of the CDR3 is 15 residues. Germline lookup yields CDR1 SGDLS and CDR2 YYNGEE. For the CDR3, the DNA is TGTGCCAGCAGCGTAGGACAGGGGGCGTCGTACGAGCAGTACTTC. Protein sequence: CASSVGQGASYEQYF.

V and J are TRBV19 and TRBJ2-1; TRBD1 matches 8 bases. J was trimmed by 2 bases and V by 3 bases; bases with no gene match: 3. This CDR3 is built from 15 residues. Germline-derived CDR1 and CDR2 are LNHDA and SQIVND (reference sequence). The CDR3 reads CASSMKQGAYNEQFF. The DNA of the CDR3 is TGTGCCAGTAGTATGAAACAGGGGGCCTACAATGAGCAGTTCTTC.

This clone was detected only once. DNA of the CDR3: TGCAGCGTTGCCAGAGTAGAGGGTGGGACTGAAGCTTTCTTT. Encoded protein: CSVARVEGGTEAFF. The chain joins TRBV29-1 to TRBJ1-1; no clear D. The length of the CDR3 is 14 residues. Germline loops: CDR1 SQVTM, CDR2 ANQGSEA. Trimming took 4 bases from V and 5 from J, leaving 17 bases between them.

V gene TRBV10-3 combines with J gene TRBJ2-1; D perhaps matches TRBD1 (6 bases). The germline gives CDR1 ENHRY, CDR2 SYGVKD. This CDR3 region has 14 residues. Trimming left V 0 bases short and J 4 bases short, with 7 bases between. In DNA, the CDR3 is TGTGCCATCAGTGAGTCAGGACAGTACAATGAGCAGTTCTTC. Its protein is CAISESGQYNEQFF.

V and J are TRBV6-1 and TRBJ2-7; 8 bases line up with TRBD1. The V and J ends lost 1 base and 1 base, in that order; junction bases with no gene match: 3. Germline V gives CDR1 MNHNS, CDR2 SASEGT. The CDR3 runs 15 residues. The DNA of the CDR3 is TGTGCCAGCAGTGAAGGCCAGGGGGCATCCTACGAGCAGTACTTC. Protein product: CASSEGQGASYEQYF.

The V and J genes are TRBV11-3 and TRBJ1-1; TRBD1 might be the D (6 bases). With 5 bases removed from V and 0 bases from J, the gap between germline ends came to 13 bases. The germline gives CDR1 SGHNT, CDR2 YENEEA. This CDR3 is 15 amino acids long. The CDR3 DNA reads as TGTGCCAGCAGCCCCAACGACAGGCTGAACACTGAAGCTTTCTTT. This encodes CASSPNDRLNTEAFF.

This rearrangement joins TRBV11-2 to TRBJ1-4; D possibly corresponds to TRBD1 (5 bases). CDR1 is SGHAT, CDR2 FQNNGV, per germline. The CDR3 spans 15 residues. V was cut by 5 bases and J by 1 base, with 11 bases left in between. CDR3 sequence reads: CASSADSQTNEKLFF. The CDR3 nucleotides are TGTGCCAGCAGCGCAGACAGCCAAACTAATGAAAAACTGTTTTTT.

The table lists this clone with a count of one. This chain connects TRBV6-1 to TRBJ1-2; D not certain. Germline V lookup: CDR1 MNHNS, CDR2 SASEGT. This CDR3 contains 16 residues. V was trimmed by 2 bases and J by 2 bases, leaving 15 bases between them. Written as DNA, the CDR3 is TGTGCCAGCAGTGAAAGGTTCACAGCCGTAAACTATGGCTACACCTTC. Encoded protein: CASSERFTAVNYGYTF.